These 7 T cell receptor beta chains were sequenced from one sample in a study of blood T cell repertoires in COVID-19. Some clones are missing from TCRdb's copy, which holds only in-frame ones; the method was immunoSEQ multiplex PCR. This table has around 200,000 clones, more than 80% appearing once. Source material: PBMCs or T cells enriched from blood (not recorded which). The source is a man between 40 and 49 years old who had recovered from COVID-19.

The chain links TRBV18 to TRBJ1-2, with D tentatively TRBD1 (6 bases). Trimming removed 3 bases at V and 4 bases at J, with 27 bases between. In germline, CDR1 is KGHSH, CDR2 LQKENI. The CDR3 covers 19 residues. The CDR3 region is CASSPWPPYHQAGAYGYTF. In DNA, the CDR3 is TGTGCCAGCTCACCCTGGCCCCCTTACCATCAAGCGGGGGCCTATGGCTACACCTTC.

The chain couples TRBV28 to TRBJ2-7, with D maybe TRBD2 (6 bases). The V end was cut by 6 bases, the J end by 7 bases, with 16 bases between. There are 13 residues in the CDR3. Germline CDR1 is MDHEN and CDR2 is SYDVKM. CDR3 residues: CASRSGPPEEQYF. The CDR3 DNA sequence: TGTGCCAGCAGAAGCGGGCCTCCTGAGGAGCAGTACTTC.

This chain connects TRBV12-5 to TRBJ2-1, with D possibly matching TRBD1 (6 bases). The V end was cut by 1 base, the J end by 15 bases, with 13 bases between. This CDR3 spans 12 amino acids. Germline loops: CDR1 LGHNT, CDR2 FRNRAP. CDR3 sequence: CASGLATGPLFF. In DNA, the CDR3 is TGTGCTAGTGGTTTGGCCACAGGGCCGTTGTTCTTC.

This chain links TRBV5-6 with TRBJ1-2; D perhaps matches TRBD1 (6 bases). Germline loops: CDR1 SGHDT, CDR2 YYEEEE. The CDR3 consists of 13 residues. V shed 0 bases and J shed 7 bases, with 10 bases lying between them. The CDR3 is CASSLGTAAGYTF. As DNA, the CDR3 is TGTGCCAGCAGCTTGGGGACAGCGGCTGGCTACACCTTC.

This CDR3 reads CSVARSTGELFF. The CDR3 DNA is TGCAGCGTTGCGAGGTCCACCGGGGAGCTGTTTTTT. V and J are TRBV29-1 and TRBJ2-2, with D unclear. Trimming shortened V by 4 bases and J by 4 bases, and 7 bases separated the two germline ends. Germline V lookup: CDR1 SQVTM, CDR2 ANQGSEA. This CDR3 is 12 amino acids long.

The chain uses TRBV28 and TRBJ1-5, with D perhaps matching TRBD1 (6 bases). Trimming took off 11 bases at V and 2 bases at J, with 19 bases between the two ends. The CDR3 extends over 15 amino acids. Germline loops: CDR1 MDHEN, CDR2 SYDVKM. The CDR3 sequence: CAGGGGSGGNQPQHF. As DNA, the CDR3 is TGTGCCGGTGGCGGCGGGTCAGGGGGCAATCAGCCCCAGCATTTT.

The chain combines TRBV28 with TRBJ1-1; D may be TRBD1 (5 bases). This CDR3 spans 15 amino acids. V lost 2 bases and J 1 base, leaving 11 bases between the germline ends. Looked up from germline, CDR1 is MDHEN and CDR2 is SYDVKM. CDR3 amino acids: CASSLGGLKNTEAFF. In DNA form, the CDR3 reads TGTGCCAGCAGTTTAGGGGGACTCAAGAACACTGAAGCTTTCTTT.